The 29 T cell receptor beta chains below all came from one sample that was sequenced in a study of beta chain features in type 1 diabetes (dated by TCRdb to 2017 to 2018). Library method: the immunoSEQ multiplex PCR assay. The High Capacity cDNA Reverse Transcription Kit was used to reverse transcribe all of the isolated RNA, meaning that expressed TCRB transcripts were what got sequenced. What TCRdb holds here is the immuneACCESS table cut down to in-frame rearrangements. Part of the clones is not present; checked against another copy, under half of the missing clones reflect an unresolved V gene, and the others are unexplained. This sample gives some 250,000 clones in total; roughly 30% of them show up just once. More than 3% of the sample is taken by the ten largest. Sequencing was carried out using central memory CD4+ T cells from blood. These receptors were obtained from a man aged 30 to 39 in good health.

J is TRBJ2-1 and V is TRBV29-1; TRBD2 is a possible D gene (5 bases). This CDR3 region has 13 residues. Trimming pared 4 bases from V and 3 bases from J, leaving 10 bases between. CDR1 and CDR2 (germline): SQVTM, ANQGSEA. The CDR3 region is CSVVGALYNEQFF. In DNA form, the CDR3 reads TGCAGCGTTGTGGGAGCCCTCTACAATGAGCAGTTCTTC.

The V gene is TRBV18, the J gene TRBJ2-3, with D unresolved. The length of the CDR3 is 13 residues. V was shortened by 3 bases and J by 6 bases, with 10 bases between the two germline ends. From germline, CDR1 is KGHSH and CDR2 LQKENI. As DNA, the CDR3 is TGTGCCAGCTCACCGCTAATGCAGGATACGCAGTATTTT. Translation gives CASSPLMQDTQYF.

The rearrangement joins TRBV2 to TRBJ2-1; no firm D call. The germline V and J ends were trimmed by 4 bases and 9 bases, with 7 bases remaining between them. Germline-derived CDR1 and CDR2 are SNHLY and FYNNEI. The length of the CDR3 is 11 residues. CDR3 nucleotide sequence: TGTGCCAGCAGTGGAGGCTCTGAGCAGTTCTTC. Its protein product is CASSGGSEQFF.

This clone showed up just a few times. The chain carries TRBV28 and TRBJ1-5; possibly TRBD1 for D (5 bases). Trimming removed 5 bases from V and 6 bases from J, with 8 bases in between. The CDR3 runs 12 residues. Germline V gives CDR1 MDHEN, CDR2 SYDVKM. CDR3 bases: TGTGCCAGCAGTACAAGGGGTCAGCCCCAGCATTTT. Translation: CASSTRGQPQHF.

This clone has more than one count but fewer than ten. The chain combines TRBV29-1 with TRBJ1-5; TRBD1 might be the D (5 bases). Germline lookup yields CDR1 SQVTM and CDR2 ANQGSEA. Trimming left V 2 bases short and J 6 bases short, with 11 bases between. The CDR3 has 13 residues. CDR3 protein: CSVEWGEGQPQHF. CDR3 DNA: TGCAGCGTTGAATGGGGGGAAGGTCAGCCCCAGCATTTT.

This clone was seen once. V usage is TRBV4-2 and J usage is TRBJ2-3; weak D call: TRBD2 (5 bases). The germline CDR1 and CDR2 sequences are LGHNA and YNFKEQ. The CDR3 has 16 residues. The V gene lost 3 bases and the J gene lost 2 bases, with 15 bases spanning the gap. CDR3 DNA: TGTGCCAGCAGCCACGCCGGGGAGCTGCTCACAGATACGCAGTATTTT. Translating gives CASSHAGELLTDTQYF.

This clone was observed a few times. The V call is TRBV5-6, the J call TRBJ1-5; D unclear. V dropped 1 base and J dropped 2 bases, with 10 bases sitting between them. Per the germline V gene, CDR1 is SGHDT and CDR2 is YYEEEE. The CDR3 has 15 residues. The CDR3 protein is CASSLYEGGNQPQHF. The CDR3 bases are TGTGCCAGCAGCTTGTATGAGGGAGGCAATCAGCCCCAGCATTTT. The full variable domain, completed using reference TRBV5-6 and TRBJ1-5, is DAGVTQSPTHLIKTRGQQVTLRCSPKSGHDTVSWYQQALGQGPQFIFQYYEEEERQRGNFPDRFSGHQFPNYSSELNVNALLLGDSALYLCASSLYEGGNQPQHFGDGTRLSIL.

The CDR3 coding sequence is TGTGCCACCAGCAGAGGGATGGGGAGACAGTTGAACACTGAAGCTTTCTTT. Translation gives CATSRGMGRQLNTEAFF. This chain links TRBV15 with TRBJ1-1; D possibly corresponds to TRBD1 (5 bases). The CDR3 is 17 amino acids. V lost 1 base and J 0 bases, leaving 15 bases between the germline ends. Germline CDR1 LNHNV, CDR2 YYDKDF (reference sequence).

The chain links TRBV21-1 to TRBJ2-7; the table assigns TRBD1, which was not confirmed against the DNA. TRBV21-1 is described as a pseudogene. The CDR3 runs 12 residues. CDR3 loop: CACAGTAHEQYF. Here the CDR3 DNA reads TGTGCCTGTGCCGGGACAGCGCACGAGCAGTACTTC.

The CDR3 loop reads CSGRSGADTQYF. The CDR3 DNA reads TGCAGCGGTCGATCGGGGGCAGATACGCAGTATTTT. The chain carries TRBV29-1 and TRBJ2-3, with D possibly TRBD2 on 6 matching bases. Trimming shortened V by 7 bases and J by 4 bases, and 12 bases separated the two germline ends. There are 12 residues in the CDR3. Germline V CDR1 and CDR2: SQVTM, ANQGSEA.

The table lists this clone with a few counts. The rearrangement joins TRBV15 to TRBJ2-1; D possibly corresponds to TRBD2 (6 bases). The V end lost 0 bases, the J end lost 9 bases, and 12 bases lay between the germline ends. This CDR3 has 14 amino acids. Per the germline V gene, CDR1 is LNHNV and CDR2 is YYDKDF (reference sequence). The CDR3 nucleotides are TGTGCCACCAGCAGAGATCAACTAGCCGTTGAGCAGTTCTTC. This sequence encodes CATSRDQLAVEQFF.

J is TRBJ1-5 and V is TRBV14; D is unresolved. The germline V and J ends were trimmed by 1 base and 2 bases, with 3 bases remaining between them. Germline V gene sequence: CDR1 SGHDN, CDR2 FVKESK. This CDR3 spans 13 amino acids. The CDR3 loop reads CASSQAGNQPQHF. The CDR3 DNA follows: TGTGCCAGCAGCCAAGCGGGCAATCAGCCCCAGCATTTT.

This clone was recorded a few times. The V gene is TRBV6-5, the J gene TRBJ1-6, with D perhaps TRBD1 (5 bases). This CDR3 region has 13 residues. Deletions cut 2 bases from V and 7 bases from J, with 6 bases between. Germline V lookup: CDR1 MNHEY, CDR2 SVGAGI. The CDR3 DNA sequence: TGTGCCAGCAGTTACGAGGGGAATTCACCCCTCCACTTT. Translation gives CASSYEGNSPLHF.

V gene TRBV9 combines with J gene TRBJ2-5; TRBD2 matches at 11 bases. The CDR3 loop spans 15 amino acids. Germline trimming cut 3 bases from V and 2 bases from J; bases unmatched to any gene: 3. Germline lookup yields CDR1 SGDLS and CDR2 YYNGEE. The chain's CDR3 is CASSATSGVQETQYF. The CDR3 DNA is TGTGCCAGCAGCGCGACTAGCGGGGTACAAGAGACCCAGTACTTC.

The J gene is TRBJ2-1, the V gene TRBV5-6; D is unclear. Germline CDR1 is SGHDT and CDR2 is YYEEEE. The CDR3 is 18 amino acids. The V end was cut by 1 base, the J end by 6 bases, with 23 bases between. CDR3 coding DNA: TGTGCCAGCAGCTTGCTCTTTCAAGGACGCCGCAACCTCAATGAGCAGTTCTTC. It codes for CASSLLFQGRRNLNEQFF.

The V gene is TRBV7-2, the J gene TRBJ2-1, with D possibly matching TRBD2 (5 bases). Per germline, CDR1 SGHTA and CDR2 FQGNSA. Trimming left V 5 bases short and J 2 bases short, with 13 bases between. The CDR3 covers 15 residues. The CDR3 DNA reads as TGTGCCAGCAGCCGTAGCGCGGAGACCTACAATGAGCAGTTCTTC. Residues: CASSRSAETYNEQFF.

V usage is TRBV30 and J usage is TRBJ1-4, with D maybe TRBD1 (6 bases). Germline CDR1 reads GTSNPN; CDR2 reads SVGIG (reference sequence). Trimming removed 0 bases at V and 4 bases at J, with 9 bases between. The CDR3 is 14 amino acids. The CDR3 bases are TGTGCCTGGAGTGTGCACAGGGATAATGAAAAACTGTTTTTT. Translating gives CAWSVHRDNEKLFF.

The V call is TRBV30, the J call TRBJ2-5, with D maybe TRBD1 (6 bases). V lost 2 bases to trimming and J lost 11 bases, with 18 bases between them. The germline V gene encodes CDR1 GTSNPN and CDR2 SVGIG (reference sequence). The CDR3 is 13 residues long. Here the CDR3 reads CAWSRQGLWEQYF. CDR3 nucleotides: TGTGCCTGGAGTCGCCAGGGGCTTTGGGAGCAGTACTTC.

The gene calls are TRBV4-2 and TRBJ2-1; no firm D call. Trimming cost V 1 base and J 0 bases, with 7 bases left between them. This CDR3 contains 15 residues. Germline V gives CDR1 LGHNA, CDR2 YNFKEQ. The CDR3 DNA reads TGTGCCAGCAGCCAAGCCCCGGGCTCCTACAATGAGCAGTTCTTC. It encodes CASSQAPGSYNEQFF.

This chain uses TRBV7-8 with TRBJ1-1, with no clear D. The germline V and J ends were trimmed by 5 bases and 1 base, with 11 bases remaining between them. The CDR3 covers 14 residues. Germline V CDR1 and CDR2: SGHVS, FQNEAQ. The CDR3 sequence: CASSGRPANTEAFF. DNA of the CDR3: TGTGCCAGCAGCGGGCGTCCGGCGAACACTGAAGCTTTCTTT.

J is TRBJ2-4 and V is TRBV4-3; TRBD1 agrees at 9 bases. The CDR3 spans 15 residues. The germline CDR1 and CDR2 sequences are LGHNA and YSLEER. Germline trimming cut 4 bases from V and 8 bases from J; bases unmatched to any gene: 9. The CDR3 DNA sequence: TGCGCCAGCAGCCGGACCGGGACAGGGAGTCACATTCAGTACTTC. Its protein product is CASSRTGTGSHIQYF.

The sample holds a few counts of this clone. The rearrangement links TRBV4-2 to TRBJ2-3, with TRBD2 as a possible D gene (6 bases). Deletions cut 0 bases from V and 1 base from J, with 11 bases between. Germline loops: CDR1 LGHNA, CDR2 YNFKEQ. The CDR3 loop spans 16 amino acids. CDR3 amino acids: CASSQDNQRGTDTQYF. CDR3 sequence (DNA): TGTGCCAGCAGCCAAGATAACCAGCGGGGCACAGATACGCAGTATTTT.

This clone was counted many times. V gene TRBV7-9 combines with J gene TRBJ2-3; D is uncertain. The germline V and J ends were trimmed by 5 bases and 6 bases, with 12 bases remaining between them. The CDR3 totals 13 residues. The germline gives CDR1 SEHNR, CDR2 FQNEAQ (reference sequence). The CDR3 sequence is CASSPRLADTQYF. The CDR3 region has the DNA TGTGCCAGCAGCCCCCGCCTTGCGGATACGCAGTATTTT. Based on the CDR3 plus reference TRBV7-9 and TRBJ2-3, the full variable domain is DTGVSQNPRHKITKRGQNVTFRCDPISEHNRLYWYRQTLGQGPEFLTYFQNEAQLEKSRLLSDRFSAERPKGSFSTLEIQRTEQGDSAMYLCASSPRLADTQYFGPGTRLTVL.

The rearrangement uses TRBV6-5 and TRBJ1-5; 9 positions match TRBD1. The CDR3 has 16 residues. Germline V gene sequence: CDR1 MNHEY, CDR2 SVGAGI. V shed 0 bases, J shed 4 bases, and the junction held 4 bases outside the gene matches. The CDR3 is CASSYSAGTGNQPQHF. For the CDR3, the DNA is TGTGCCAGCAGTTACTCGGCGGGGACAGGGAATCAGCCCCAGCATTTT.

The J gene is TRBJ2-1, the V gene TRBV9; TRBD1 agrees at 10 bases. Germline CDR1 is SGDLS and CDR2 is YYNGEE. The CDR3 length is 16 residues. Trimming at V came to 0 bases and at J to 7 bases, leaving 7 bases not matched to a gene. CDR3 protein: CASSVGRTGGGNEQFF. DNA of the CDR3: TGTGCCAGCAGCGTAGGAAGGACAGGGGGAGGAAATGAGCAGTTCTTC. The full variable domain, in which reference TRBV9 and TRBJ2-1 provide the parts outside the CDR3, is DSGVTQTPKHLITATGQRVTLRCSPRSGDLSVYWYQQSLDQGLQFLIQYYNGEERAKGNILERFSAQQFPDLHSELNLSSLELGDSALYFCASSVGRTGGGNEQFFGPGTRLTVL.

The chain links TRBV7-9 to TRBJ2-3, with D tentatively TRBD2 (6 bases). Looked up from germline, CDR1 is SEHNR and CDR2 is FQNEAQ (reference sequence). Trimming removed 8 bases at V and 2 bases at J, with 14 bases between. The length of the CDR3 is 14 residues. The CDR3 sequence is CASFKAGFTDTQYF. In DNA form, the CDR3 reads TGTGCCAGCTTCAAAGCGGGTTTCACAGATACGCAGTATTTT.

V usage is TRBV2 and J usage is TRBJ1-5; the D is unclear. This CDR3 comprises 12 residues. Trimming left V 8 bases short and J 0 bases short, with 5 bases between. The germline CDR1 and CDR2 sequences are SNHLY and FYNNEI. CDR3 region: CASQDSNQPQHF. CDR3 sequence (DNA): TGTGCCAGCCAGGATAGCAATCAGCCCCAGCATTTT.

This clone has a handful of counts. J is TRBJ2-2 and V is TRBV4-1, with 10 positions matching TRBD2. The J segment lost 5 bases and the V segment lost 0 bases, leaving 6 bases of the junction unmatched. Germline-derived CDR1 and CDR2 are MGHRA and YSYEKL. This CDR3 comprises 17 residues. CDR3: CASSQDRGAGGTGELFF. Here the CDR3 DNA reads TGCGCCAGCAGCCAAGATAGGGGAGCGGGAGGGACCGGGGAGCTGTTTTTT.

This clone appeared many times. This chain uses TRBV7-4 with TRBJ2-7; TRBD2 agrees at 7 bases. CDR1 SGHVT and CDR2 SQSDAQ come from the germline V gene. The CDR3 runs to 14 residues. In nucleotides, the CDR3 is TGTGCGACCAGAAAAAGGGTAGCGGGTCTCGAGCAGTACTTC. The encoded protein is CATRKRVAGLEQYF.